This T cell receptor (beta chain) comes out of a study of tumor-infiltrating lymphocytes in primary liver carcinoma. This clonotype was observed at least ten times. The target antigen is unknown. Trimming shortened V by 4 bases and J by 1 base, and 10 bases separated the two germline ends. The CDR3 is 14 residues long. The germline gives CDR1 SQVTM, CDR2 ANQGSEA. Unsorted bulk tissue, about 20-32 mg of it, served as the source for co-extraction of RNA and DNA. Priming with a constant-region primer yielded TCR beta cDNA from roughly 490 ng total RNA. The TCR beta library was amplified through three nested multiplex PCR rounds in a modified ARM-PCR procedure. A C-beta reverse primer and TRBV1-TRBV30 forward primers served in each of the first two PCR rounds, at 9 to 10 cycles apiece. TCRdb re-called the multiplex PCR reads through MiXCR, storing one row per CDR3 protein. The table has roughly 80,000 distinct CDR3 sequences, around 75% seen once.

General study findings and limits: Detection in all five tumor regions applied to only about 8-25% of top clones.

The gene calls are TRBV29-1 and TRBJ2-2; D unclear. This sequence originates from a woman aged 55-75 years with primary liver carcinoma and hepatitis B virus infection. Sequenced: liver tumor tissue from sampling region 4. Noted subset: tumor region T4, right-lateral pole. The CDR3 coding sequence is TGCAGCGTTGTTGCCAGCCTGAACACCGGGGAGCTGTTTTTT. Translation: CSVVASLNTGELFF.